The T cell receptor beta chain described here comes from a study of blood T cell repertoires in COVID-19. Study-level background: COVID-19 samples, acute and convalescent, were from the United States, Italy and Spain. Sample material is recorded as cDNA or gDNA derived from T cells, B-cell-depleted T cells, or PBMCs.

The CDR3 runs 13 residues. V lost 0 bases and J 13 bases, leaving 16 bases between the germline ends. How the authors handled the data: How many nucleated cells were present was estimated from reference gene primer amplification. The method was immunoSEQ multiplex PCR; TCRdb's version includes in-frame clones alone and lacks a portion of them. V, J and clone size derive from that table, while D and trimming were established from the DNA sequence. This table has fewer than 60,000 clones, 75% to 90% appearing once. Seattle researchers signed up patients amid active infection and tracked them longitudinally. The count of this clone is one.

This TCR was recovered from a man aged 25-40 years with COVID-19, enrolled during active disease. The J gene is TRBJ2-7, the V gene TRBV12-3 or TRBV12-4; no clear D gene. The sequenced material came from peripheral blood. For the CDR3, the DNA is TGTGCCAGCAGTTTAGCGCCGAAGGAGCTGGTCTACTTC. Protein: CASSLAPKELVYF.